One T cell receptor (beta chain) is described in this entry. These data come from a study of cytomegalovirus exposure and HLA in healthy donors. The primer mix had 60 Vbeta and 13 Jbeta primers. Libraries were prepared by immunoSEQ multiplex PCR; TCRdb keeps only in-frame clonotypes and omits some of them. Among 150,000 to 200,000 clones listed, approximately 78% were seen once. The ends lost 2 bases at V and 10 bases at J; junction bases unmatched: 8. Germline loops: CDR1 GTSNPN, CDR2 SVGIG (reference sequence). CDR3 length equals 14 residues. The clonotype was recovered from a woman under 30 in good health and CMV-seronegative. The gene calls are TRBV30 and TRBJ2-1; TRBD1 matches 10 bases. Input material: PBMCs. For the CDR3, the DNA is TGTGCCTGGAGTCTGACAGGGGGCGGAAGGGAGCAGTTCTTC. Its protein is CAWSLTGGGREQFF.